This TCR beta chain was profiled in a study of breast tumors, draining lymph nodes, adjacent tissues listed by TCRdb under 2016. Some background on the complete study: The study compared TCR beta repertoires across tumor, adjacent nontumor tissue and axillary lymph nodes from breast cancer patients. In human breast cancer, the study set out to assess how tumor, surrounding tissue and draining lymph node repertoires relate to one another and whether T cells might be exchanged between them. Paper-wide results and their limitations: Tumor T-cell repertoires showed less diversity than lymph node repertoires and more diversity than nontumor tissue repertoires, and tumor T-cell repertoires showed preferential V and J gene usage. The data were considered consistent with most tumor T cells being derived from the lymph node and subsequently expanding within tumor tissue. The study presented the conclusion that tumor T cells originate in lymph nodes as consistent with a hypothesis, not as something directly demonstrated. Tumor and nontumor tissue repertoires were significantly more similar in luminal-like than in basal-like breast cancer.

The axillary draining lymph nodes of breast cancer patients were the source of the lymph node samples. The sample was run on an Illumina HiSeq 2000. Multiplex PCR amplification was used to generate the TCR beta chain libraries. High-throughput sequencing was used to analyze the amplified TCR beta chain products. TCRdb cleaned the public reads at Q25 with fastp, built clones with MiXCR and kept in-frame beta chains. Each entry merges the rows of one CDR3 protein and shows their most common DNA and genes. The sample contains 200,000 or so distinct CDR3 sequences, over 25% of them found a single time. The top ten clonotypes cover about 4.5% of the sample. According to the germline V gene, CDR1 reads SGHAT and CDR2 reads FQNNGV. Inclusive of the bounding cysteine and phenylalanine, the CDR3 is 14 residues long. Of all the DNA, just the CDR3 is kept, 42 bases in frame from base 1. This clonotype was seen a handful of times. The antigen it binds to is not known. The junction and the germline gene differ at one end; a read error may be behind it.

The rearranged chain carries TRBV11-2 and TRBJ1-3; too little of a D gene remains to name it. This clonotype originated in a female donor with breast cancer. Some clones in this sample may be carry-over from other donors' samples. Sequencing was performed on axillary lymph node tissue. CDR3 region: CASSVTSSGNAIYF. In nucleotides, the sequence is TGTGCCAGCAGCGTAACGAGCTCTGGAAACGCCATATATTTT.